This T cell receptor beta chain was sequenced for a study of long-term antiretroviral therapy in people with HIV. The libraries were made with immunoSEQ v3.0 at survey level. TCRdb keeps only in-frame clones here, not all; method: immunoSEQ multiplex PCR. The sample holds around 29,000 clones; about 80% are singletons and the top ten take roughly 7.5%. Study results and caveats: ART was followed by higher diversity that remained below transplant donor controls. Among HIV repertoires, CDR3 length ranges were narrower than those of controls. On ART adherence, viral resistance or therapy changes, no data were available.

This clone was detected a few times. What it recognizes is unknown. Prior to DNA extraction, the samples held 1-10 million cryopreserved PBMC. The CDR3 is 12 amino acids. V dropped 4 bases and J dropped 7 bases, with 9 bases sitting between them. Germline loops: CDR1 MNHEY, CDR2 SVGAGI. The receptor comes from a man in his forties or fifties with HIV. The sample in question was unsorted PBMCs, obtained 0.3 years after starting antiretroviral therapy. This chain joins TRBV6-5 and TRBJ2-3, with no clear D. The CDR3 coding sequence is TGTGCCAGCAGTTCCTATTGGAATACGCAGTATTTT. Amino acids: CASSSYWNTQYF.